This TCR beta chain was captured by sequencing in a study of blood T cell repertoires in COVID-19 (dated by TCRdb to the early 2020s). About the full investigation: Samples covering the acute and convalescent phases of COVID-19 were provided by collaborators in the United States, Italy and Spain. The material from the prospective study consisted of cDNA or gDNA derived from T cells, B-cell-depleted T cells, or PBMCs. Deeply sampled blood TCRbeta repertoires from subjects exposed to, actively infected with, or recovered from COVID-19 were included in the dataset. The repertoires were released in a freely available public database intended as a resource for research on the immune response to SARS-CoV-2. Samples were obtained from the ongoing ImmuneRACE study (first 160 participants) and from over a thousand subjects provided by 6 global collaborators. Nearly every sample came with metadata listing a de-identified subject ID, COVID-19 status, age in years and sex. Where available, HLA class I and class II types were taken from metadata supplied by the sample provider and were not determined by assay-based typing. The paper as a whole reports these results and caveats: The quantity of clinical and demographic metadata differed by source and by participant and was supplied without curation.

Collaborating institutions collected whole blood in K2EDTA tubes following their own protocols. Collaborator samples were shipped for TCRbeta analysis as frozen whole blood, isolated PBMCs, or DNA extracted from either sample type. TCRbeta CDR3 regions were amplified from genomic DNA using the immunoSEQ Assay, a bias-controlled multiplex PCR. As for how the authors treated the data: Nucleated cell counts per sample were estimated from amplification of reference gene primers within the assay. Sequence reads were collapsed and filtered to measure the absolute abundance of every unique TCRbeta CDR3 rearrangement. For each sample, productive Simpson clonality was calculated as the square root of Simpson's diversity index over productive rearrangements. TCRdb carries this immuneACCESS record with in-frame sequences only. Its versions omit some clonotypes, under half of them owing to an unresolved V gene in the studies checked, with the rest unexplained. The V and J calls and the clone size are those of that table, but D and trimming were determined from the DNA. Here the sample has hundreds of thousands of clones; around 82% occur a single time. About 2.5% of the sample is taken by the ten largest.

In the case of this clone: Its antigen is still unknown. The sample holds no much larger clone one base away, and base qualities are not on file.

Per the germline V gene, SGHRS is the CDR1 and YFSETQ is the CDR2. The CDR3 contains 15 residues, cysteine and phenylalanine counted. The entry retains the CDR3 DNA only, 45 bases that are in frame from base 1. V is cut back by 2 bases and J by 5 bases, with 8 bases in the junction unmatched. Recombination joined TRBV5-1 with TRBJ2-5, and TRBD2 matches 8 of the central bases. The sequence was collected from a woman aged 40 to 50 with active or convalescent COVID-19. Specimen: peripheral blood. The nucleotide sequence reads TGCGCCAGCAGCTTTGTCGCGGGAGGAGAGGAGACCCAGTACTTC. This sequence encodes CASSFVAGGEETQYF. Here the CDR3 is joined to the reference TRBV5-1 and TRBJ2-5 genes, and the full variable domain is: KAGVTQTPRYLIKTRGQQVTLSCSPISGHRSVSWYQQTPGQGLQFLFEYFSETQRNKGNFPGRFSGRQFSNSRSEMNVSTLELGDSALYLCASSFVAGGEETQYFGPGTRLLVL.